These T cell receptor beta chains were read from a single sample in a study of cytomegalovirus exposure and HLA in healthy donors. Sequencing used immunoSEQ multiplex PCR; TCRdb keeps in-frame clones, though not all of them. The sample shows about 100,000 clones, approximately 86% of them seen only once. Sequenced input: PBMCs. These receptors were obtained from a woman aged 18-29 years in good health and CMV-seronegative. Each CDR3 is given with its conserved first and last residue. D genes are given only for firm matches. Size is stated for part of the rows, as once, few or many counts, or as a class when the clone is expanded.

v_call	d_call	j_call	clone_size	cdr3_aa	cdr3_nt
TRBV4-1	.	TRBJ2-3	.	CASSQDDEFSDTQYF	TGCGCCAGCAGCCAAGATGATGAGTTTTCCGATACGCAGTATTTT
TRBV27	.	TRBJ2-7	.	CASSFGRPTMTYEQYF	TGTGCCAGCAGTTTTGGGAGACCGACTATGACCTACGAGCAGTACTTC
TRBV29-1	TRBD1	TRBJ2-7	.	CSVPGQQLSYEQYF	TGCAGCGTCCCGGGACAGCAACTATCCTACGAGCAGTACTTC
TRBV27	.	TRBJ2-3	once	CASNIQGGGDTQYF	TGTGCCAGCAACATTCAGGGTGGCGGAGATACGCAGTATTTT
TRBV2	TRBD1	TRBJ1-1	.	CATGTMGGQGESQNTEAFF	TGTGCCACCGGAACCATGGGGGGACAGGGGGAGTCACAGAACACTGAAGCTTTCTTT
TRBV6-1	.	TRBJ1-1	.	CASSERQATEAFF	TGTGCCAGCAGTGAACGACAAGCCACTGAAGCTTTCTTT
TRBV5-6	TRBD2	TRBJ2-1	.	CASSLLRGVSNEQFF	TGTGCCAGCAGCTTATTGCGGGGGGTTTCTAATGAGCAGTTCTTC
TRBV7-9	.	TRBJ2-1	.	CASSLVPRPANEQFF	TGTGCCAGCAGCTTAGTCCCTAGGCCGGCGAATGAGCAGTTCTTC
TRBV9	.	TRBJ2-6	.	CASSVGLSGANVLTF	TGTGCCAGCAGCGTAGGACTTTCTGGGGCCAACGTCCTGACTTTC
TRBV5-4	TRBD1	TRBJ1-2	.	CASSFGTVRYGYTF	TGTGCCAGCAGCTTTGGGACAGTCCGCTATGGCTACACCTTC
TRBV2	TRBD2	TRBJ2-1	.	CASSLLADSRNEQFF	TGTGCCAGCAGTCTACTAGCGGATTCCCGCAATGAGCAGTTCTTC
TRBV5-4	.	TRBJ1-2	.	CASTLGRGSTTRGYTF	TGTGCCAGCACCCTCGGCAGGGGTTCTACTACTAGGGGCTACACCTTC
TRBV28	.	TRBJ2-7	.	CASSTKESYEQYF	TGTGCCAGCAGTACCAAGGAGTCCTACGAGCAGTACTTC
TRBV5-1	TRBD1	TRBJ2-5	.	CASSPKGTAHVRETQYF	TGCGCCAGCAGCCCCAAAGGGACAGCGCACGTTCGGGAGACCCAGTACTTC
TRBV6-5	TRBD2	TRBJ2-7	.	CASSYSGRGAIYEQYF	TGTGCCAGCAGTTACTCGGGGCGGGGGGCGATCTACGAGCAGTACTTC
TRBV27	.	TRBJ1-1	.	CASSILDGEAFF	TGTGCCAGCAGTATCCTAGATGGGGAAGCTTTCTTT
TRBV12-5	.	TRBJ2-6	.	CASGPETFSSGANVLTF	TGTGCTAGTGGTCCTGAGACATTTAGCTCTGGGGCCAACGTCCTGACTTTC
TRBV4-1	.	TRBJ1-1	.	CASSQGDTGGANTEAFF	TGCGCCAGCAGCCAAGGCGATACGGGGGGAGCAAACACTGAAGCTTTCTTT
TRBV10-3	.	TRBJ1-3	.	CAISDRERSGNTIYF	TGTGCCATCAGTGACAGGGAACGGTCTGGAAACACCATATATTTT
TRBV7-8	TRBD2	TRBJ2-3	.	CASSDPIAGGLTDTQYF	TGTGCCAGCAGCGACCCGATAGCGGGGGGGCTCACAGATACGCAGTATTTT
TRBV30	.	TRBJ2-3	.	CASGSVRVDTDTQYF	TGTGCTTCCGGGTCTGTGAGGGTTGATACAGATACGCAGTATTTT
TRBV2	.	TRBJ2-7	.	CATADSPAYEQYF	TGTGCCACCGCGGACAGTCCCGCCTACGAGCAGTACTTC
TRBV6-5	TRBD2	TRBJ2-1	.	CASSLSGGPVNEQFF	TGTGCCAGCAGCCTTAGCGGGGGCCCCGTCAATGAGCAGTTCTTC
TRBV4-1	TRBD2	TRBJ2-3	.	CASSRGTIVSTDTQYF	TGCGCCAGCAGCCGAGGGACTATAGTTAGCACAGATACGCAGTATTTT
TRBV2	TRBD1	TRBJ1-1	.	CASHRGPPLNTEAFF	TGTGCCAGTCACAGGGGCCCCCCCTTGAACACTGAAGCTTTCTTT
TRBV7-8	.	TRBJ2-1	.	CASSSGRGRGDNEQFF	TGTGCCAGCAGCTCGGGACGGGGCCGCGGGGACAATGAGCAGTTCTTC
TRBV5-1	.	TRBJ2-2	.	CASSLFAGTNTGELFF	TGCGCCAGCAGCTTGTTTGCGGGAACGAACACCGGGGAGCTGTTTTTT
TRBV5-6	.	TRBJ2-7	.	CASSLGFPTYEQYF	TGTGCCAGCAGCCTGGGTTTCCCAACCTACGAGCAGTACTTC
TRBV2	.	TRBJ1-2	.	CASSLGRNYGYTF	TGTGCCAGCAGTCTGGGCAGGAACTATGGCTACACCTTC
TRBV4-1	.	TRBJ1-5	few	CASSQQGGNQPQHF	TGCGCCAGCAGCCAGCAGGGAGGTAATCAGCCCCAGCATTTT
TRBV7-9	TRBD1	TRBJ1-5	.	CASSLVFGQGTNQPQHF	TGTGCCAGCAGCTTAGTGTTTGGACAGGGCACCAATCAGCCCCAGCATTTT
TRBV9	TRBD2	TRBJ2-1	.	CASSVGTSGEWFF	TGTGCCAGCAGCGTAGGGACTAGCGGGGAGTGGTTCTTC
TRBV9	.	TRBJ2-1	.	CASSVVPAGSLNEQFF	TGTGCCAGCAGCGTCGTTCCGGCGGGGAGCTTGAATGAGCAGTTCTTC
TRBV2	TRBD2	TRBJ2-3	.	CASREGLAGKDTQYF	TGTGCCAGCAGAGAAGGACTAGCGGGTAAAGATACGCAGTATTTT
TRBV5-1	TRBD2	TRBJ2-5	.	CASTPSGASPETQYF	TGCGCCAGCACCCCCAGCGGGGCGTCCCCCGAGACCCAGTACTTC
TRBV15	.	TRBJ1-1	.	CATSRVAGMNTEAFF	TGTGCCACCAGCAGAGTTGCGGGCATGAACACTGAAGCTTTCTTT
TRBV6-6	TRBD1	TRBJ2-7	.	CASRPRDRSSYEQYF	TGTGCCAGCAGACCCCGGGACAGGAGCTCCTACGAGCAGTACTTC
TRBV20-1	.	TRBJ1-3	.	CSARVLNTIYF	TGCAGTGCTAGAGTATTAAACACCATATATTTT
TRBV6-5	TRBD2	TRBJ2-5	once	CASSYQAGGQETQYF	TGTGCCAGCAGTTACCAAGCGGGGGGCCAAGAGACCCAGTACTTC
TRBV27	.	TRBJ2-3	.	CASSQRDGDTQYF	TGTGCCAGCAGTCAACGGGATGGAGATACGCAGTATTTT
TRBV27	.	TRBJ1-2	.	CASSPQGIHGYTF	TGTGCCAGCAGTCCCCAGGGGATTCATGGCTACACCTTC